Each of the 2 T cell receptor beta chains below was sequenced from the same sample in a study of blood T cell repertoires in COVID-19. Produced via immunoSEQ multiplex PCR; TCRdb's table is partial and in-frame only. The profile shows 260,000 or so clones, 85% to 90% of them singletons. The sample taken for sequencing was PBMCs or T cells enriched from blood (not recorded which). These receptors originate from a man aged 18 to 35 who had recovered from COVID-19.

The chain employs TRBV20-1 and TRBJ2-4, with a tentative D call TRBD2 (5 bases). Trimming shortened V by 7 bases and J by 8 bases, and 12 bases separated the two germline ends. The CDR3 length is 11 residues. CDR1 is DFQATT, CDR2 SNEGSKA, per germline (reference sequence). CDR3 sequence: CSVTREHIQYF. The CDR3 coding sequence is TGCAGTGTCACTAGGGAGCACATTCAGTACTTC.

A word on this clone: This specimen includes other DNA sequences encoding the same CDR3. This chain joins TRBV27 and TRBJ2-7; no firm D call. Trimming took off 6 bases at V and 2 bases at J, with 11 bases between the two ends. Germline assignment: CDR1 MNHEY and CDR2 SMNVEV (reference sequence). CDR3 size: 13 residues. The DNA for the CDR3 is TGTGCCAGCAGCCTGACATCAGCCTACGAGCAGTACTTC. It codes for CASSLTSAYEQYF.